A single sample is the source of the 8 T cell receptor beta chains below, sequenced in a study of shared clonotypes between healthy human individuals (dated by TCRdb to about 2020). Library prep was done by the immunoSEQ multiplex PCR assay. The source is immuneACCESS, and TCRdb retained only in-frame sequences with V and J called. Part of the clones is not carried over; for the studies checked, unresolved V genes explain less than half of this, and the remainder is unexplained. The sample includes over a million clones, with over 95% observed a single time. About 1% of the sample belongs to the ten largest clones. Sequenced input: naive CD4+ T cells sorted from blood. Per the publication, the cell subset or site label means: CD45RA+ positively selected. The receptors come from a man aged 25 to 40 in good health.

This rearrangement joins TRBV5-1 to TRBJ1-3; the D is unclear. The CDR3 runs to 15 residues. Germline V CDR1 and CDR2: SGHRS, YFSETQ. V shed 2 bases and J shed 7 bases, with 16 bases lying between them. In DNA, the CDR3 is TGCGCCAGCAGCTTATCTGGACGCGGCGGGAACACCATATATTTT. Translating it yields CASSLSGRGGNTIYF.

The V gene is TRBV18, the J gene TRBJ2-5; no clear D. The CDR3 covers 15 residues. Germline CDR1 and CDR2: KGHSH and LQKENI. Trimming shortened V by 3 bases and J by 1 base, and 12 bases separated the two germline ends. CDR3 nucleotides: TGTGCCAGCTCACCGCTGGTAGGGTTCCAAGAGACCCAGTACTTC. This gives the protein CASSPLVGFQETQYF.

This clone showed up just once. The sample holds other DNA sequences that translate to the same CDR3. The J gene is TRBJ1-5, the V gene TRBV6-5, with D uncertain. Germline V CDR1 and CDR2: MNHEY, SVGAGI. There are 14 residues in the CDR3. V was shortened by 0 bases and J by 2 bases, with 5 bases between the two germline ends. CDR3 in amino acids: CASSYSRGNQPQHF. CDR3 DNA sequence: TGTGCCAGCAGTTACTCGCGGGGCAATCAGCCCCAGCATTTT.

The rearrangement joins TRBV11-2 to TRBJ1-3; no reliable D call. Germline assignment: CDR1 SGHAT and CDR2 FQNNGV. V lost 2 bases, J lost 0 bases, and 5 bases lay in between. There are 14 residues in the CDR3. This chain's CDR3 is CASSLLLSGNTIYF. CDR3 nucleotides: TGTGCCAGCAGCTTATTACTCTCTGGAAACACCATATATTTT.

This chain joins TRBV21-1 and TRBJ1-1; the DNA was not compared with TRBD1, the D call given in the table. TRBV21-1 is a recognized pseudogene. This CDR3 has 15 residues. CDR3 in amino acids: CASSEPRRGNTEAFF. CDR3 bases: TGTGCCAGCAGCGAGCCGCGCAGGGGGAACACTGAAGCTTTCTTT.

V usage is TRBV10-3 and J usage is TRBJ2-3; either TRBD1 or TRBD2 may supply D (6 bases each). Germline V gene data show CDR1 as ENHRY and CDR2 as SYGVKD. This CDR3 is built from 13 residues. Trimming cost V 7 bases and J 6 bases, with 14 bases left between them. CDR3 bases: TGTGCCATCAATGGGGGGCGCGAGGATACGCAGTATTTT. Its translation: CAINGGREDTQYF.

This chain links TRBV29-1 with TRBJ2-3; D gene unclear. The germline V gene has CDR1 SQVTM and CDR2 ANQGSEA. V lost 4 bases and J 0 bases, leaving 11 bases between the germline ends. This CDR3 contains 14 residues. Here the CDR3 DNA reads TGCAGCGTTGCTAGAGGCCTTAGCACAGATACGCAGTATTTT. Its protein product is CSVARGLSTDTQYF.

The chain recombines TRBV29-1 with TRBJ1-5; 10 bases map to TRBD1. Germline CDR1 SQVTM, CDR2 ANQGSEA. V was pared by 4 bases and J by 3 bases, with 3 bases of the junction left unmatched. The CDR3 is 14 residues long. In DNA, the CDR3 is TGCAGCGTTGGGGACAGGGGAGTCAATCAGCCCCAGCATTTT. It specifies CSVGDRGVNQPQHF.